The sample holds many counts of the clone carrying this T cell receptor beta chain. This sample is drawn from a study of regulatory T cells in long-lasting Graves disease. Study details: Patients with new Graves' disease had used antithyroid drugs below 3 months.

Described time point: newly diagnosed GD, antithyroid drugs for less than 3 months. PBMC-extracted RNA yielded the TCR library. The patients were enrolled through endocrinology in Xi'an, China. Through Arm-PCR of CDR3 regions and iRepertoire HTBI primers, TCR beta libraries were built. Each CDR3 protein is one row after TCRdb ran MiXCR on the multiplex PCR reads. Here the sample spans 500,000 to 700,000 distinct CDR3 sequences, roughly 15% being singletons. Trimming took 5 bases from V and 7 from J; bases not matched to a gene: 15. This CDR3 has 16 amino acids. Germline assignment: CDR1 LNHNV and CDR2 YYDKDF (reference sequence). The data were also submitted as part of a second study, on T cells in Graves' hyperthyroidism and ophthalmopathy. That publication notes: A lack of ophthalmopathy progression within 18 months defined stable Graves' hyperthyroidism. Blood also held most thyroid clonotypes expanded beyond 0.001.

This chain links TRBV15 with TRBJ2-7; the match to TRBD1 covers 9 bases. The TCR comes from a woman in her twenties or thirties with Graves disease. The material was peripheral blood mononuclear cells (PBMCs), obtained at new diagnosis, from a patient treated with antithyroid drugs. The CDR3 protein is CATSGGQGSGGSEQYF. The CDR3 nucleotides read TGTGCCACCAGCGGGGGACAGGGATCAGGGGGGTCGGAGCAGTACTTC.